Listed below are T cell receptor beta chains from one sample, sequenced in a study of cytomegalovirus exposure and HLA in healthy donors. TCRdb keeps only in-frame clones here, not all; method: immunoSEQ multiplex PCR. The sample lists 100,000 to 150,000 clones, approximately 78% occurring once. Sequencing input: PBMCs. The receptors here all came from a man aged 40-50 years in good health and CMV-seronegative. Both conserved end residues are part of each CDR3. The order of the fields is V gene, D gene, J gene, clone size, CDR3 DNA, CDR3 protein. D genes are given only for firm matches. The size of a clone is reported for some rows only, either as once, few or many, or as a class for expanded clones.

V: TRBV6-5; D: -; J: TRBJ2-2; size: -; DNA: TGTGCCAGCAGTTACACCGGACACTCGAACACCGGGGAGCTGTTTTTT; CDR3: CASSYTGHSNTGELFF
V: TRBV4-2; D: -; J: TRBJ2-2; size: once; DNA: TGTGCCAGCAGCCAAGAGGCAGGGCAGGGCACCGGGGAGCTGTTTTTT; CDR3: CASSQEAGQGTGELFF
V: TRBV30; D: -; J: TRBJ1-1; size: -; DNA: TGTGCCTGGAGTCCGGAGGGCGAGGGTGCTTTCTTT; CDR3: CAWSPEGEGAFF
V: TRBV9; D: -; J: TRBJ2-1; size: -; DNA: TGTGCCAGCAGCGAGAGACAGGCCACCTACAATGAGCAGTTCTTC; CDR3: CASSERQATYNEQFF
V: TRBV5-4; D: TRBD1; J: TRBJ1-2; size: -; DNA: TGTGCCAGCAGCTTAAGGACAGGGTCTAACTATGGCTACACCTTC; CDR3: CASSLRTGSNYGYTF
V: TRBV6-5; D: -; J: TRBJ1-1; size: -; DNA: TGTGCCAGCACCTACCACCCGACAGCGAACACTGAAGCTTTCTTT; CDR3: CASTYHPTANTEAFF
V: TRBV18; D: TRBD1; J: TRBJ1-3; size: once; DNA: TGTGCCAGCTCACCTGGGGACAGAAGATTATATTTT; CDR3: CASSPGDRRLYF
V: TRBV7-9; D: TRBD1; J: TRBJ1-2; size: -; DNA: TGTGCCAGCAGCTTAACAGGGGGCAACTATGGCTACACCTTC; CDR3: CASSLTGGNYGYTF
V: TRBV29-1; D: -; J: TRBJ2-5; size: -; DNA: TGCAGCGTTTTGGGAGAACAAGAGACCCAGTACTTC; CDR3: CSVLGEQETQYF
V: TRBV11-2; D: -; J: TRBJ1-1; size: -; DNA: TGTGCCAGCGAACCCAGAGGCCAGGAAGCTTTCTTT; CDR3: CASEPRGQEAFF
V: TRBV7-9; D: -; J: TRBJ1-1; size: -; DNA: TGTGCCAGCGAACAGGGTATGGGCACTGAAGCTTTCTTT; CDR3: CASEQGMGTEAFF
V: TRBV6-5; D: TRBD2; J: TRBJ2-7; size: -; DNA: TGTGCCAGCAGTTACGGCCTAGCGGGGGACGAGCAGTACTTC; CDR3: CASSYGLAGDEQYF
V: TRBV7-9; D: -; J: TRBJ1-6; size: -; DNA: TGTGCCACGGAGGAGGGAATGGGGAATTCACCCCTCCACTTT; CDR3: CATEEGMGNSPLHF
V: TRBV6-6; D: TRBD1; J: TRBJ2-3; size: -; DNA: TGTGCCAGCACCCGACAGGGCATTAGCACAGATACGCAGTATTTT; CDR3: CASTRQGISTDTQYF
V: TRBV5-1; D: -; J: TRBJ1-1; size: -; DNA: TGCGCCAGCCGCCAGGCGAACACTGAAGCTTTCTTT; CDR3: CASRQANTEAFF
V: TRBV5-4; D: -; J: TRBJ2-2; size: -; DNA: TGTGCCAGCAGCACCCCAGGGTCATCCGGGGAGCTGTTTTTT; CDR3: CASSTPGSSGELFF
V: TRBV4-1; D: TRBD1; J: TRBJ2-7; size: -; DNA: TGCGCCAGCAGCCAAGTGGTGCAGGGGGCCTACGAGCAGTACTTC; CDR3: CASSQVVQGAYEQYF
V: TRBV7-6; D: -; J: TRBJ2-7; size: -; DNA: TGTGCCAGCAGCATGAGAGGATCCGAGCAGTACTTC; CDR3: CASSMRGSEQYF
V: TRBV29-1; D: -; J: TRBJ1-1; size: once; DNA: TGCAGTGTCCAGATTAACACTGAAGCTTTCTTT; CDR3: CSVQINTEAFF
V: TRBV6-5; D: -; J: TRBJ1-6; size: -; DNA: TGTGCCAGCAGTCTCAGACAGGTGGTTTCACCCCTCCACTTT; CDR3: CASSLRQVVSPLHF
V: TRBV10-3; D: TRBD1; J: TRBJ2-2; size: -; DNA: TGTGCCATCAGGAAGGGACAGGGAGACACCGGGGAGCTGTTTTTT; CDR3: CAIRKGQGDTGELFF
V: TRBV19; D: -; J: TRBJ1-5; size: once; DNA: TGTGCCAGTAGTATAACCCGAACAGGGTATAGCAATCAGCCCCAGCATTTT; CDR3: CASSITRTGYSNQPQHF
V: TRBV11-3; D: TRBD1; J: TRBJ2-4; size: -; DNA: TGTGCCAGCAGCCCAGGACAGGGGGCAACCAAAAACATTCAGTACTTC; CDR3: CASSPGQGATKNIQYF
V: TRBV9; D: -; J: TRBJ1-2; size: -; DNA: TGTGCCAGCAGCGTAAAAGGGGACACCTATGGCTACACCTTC; CDR3: CASSVKGDTYGYTF
V: TRBV2; D: TRBD1; J: TRBJ1-6; size: -; DNA: TGTGCCAGCAATACCGGGACAGTTAATTCACCCCTCCACTTT; CDR3: CASNTGTVNSPLHF
V: TRBV27; D: -; J: TRBJ2-6; size: once; DNA: TGTGCCAGCAGTTTTTTCGGCTCTGGGGCCAACGTCCTGACTTTC; CDR3: CASSFFGSGANVLTF
V: TRBV5-4; D: -; J: TRBJ2-2; size: -; DNA: TGTGCCAGCAGAGGTGGACAGACGAACACCGGGGAGCTGTTTTTT; CDR3: CASRGGQTNTGELFF
V: TRBV19; D: TRBD1; J: TRBJ2-1; size: -; DNA: TGTGCCAGTAGTATCGCCGGGACAGGGACATACAATGAGCAGTTCTTC; CDR3: CASSIAGTGTYNEQFF
V: TRBV11-2; D: -; J: TRBJ2-7; size: -; DNA: TGTGCCAGCAGCCCACAGGGCTACGAGCAGTACTTC; CDR3: CASSPQGYEQYF
V: TRBV29-1; D: TRBD2; J: TRBJ2-5; size: -; DNA: TGCAGCGTCGATAGCGGGGGAGTGGAGACCCAGTACTTC; CDR3: CSVDSGGVETQYF
V: TRBV11-2; D: -; J: TRBJ1-1; size: -; DNA: TGTGCCAGCAGCAGACAAGAGAACACTGAAGCTTTCTTT; CDR3: CASSRQENTEAFF
V: TRBV2; D: TRBD1; J: TRBJ1-2; size: -; DNA: TGTGCCAGCAGTGTTGACAGGGGAAGGTATGGCTACACCTTC; CDR3: CASSVDRGRYGYTF
V: TRBV7-9; D: TRBD1; J: TRBJ2-1; size: -; DNA: TGTGCCAGCGGGTGGACAGGGGGGAAAAATGAGCAGTTCTTC; CDR3: CASGWTGGKNEQFF
V: TRBV9; D: TRBD1; J: TRBJ2-2; size: -; DNA: TGTGCCAGCAGCCCTCGAGGGGGCCCGAACACCGGGGAGCTGTTTTTT; CDR3: CASSPRGGPNTGELFF
V: TRBV9; D: -; J: TRBJ2-5; size: -; DNA: TGTGCCAGCAGCGTAGAGGCAGGGCGGGAGACCCAGTACTTC; CDR3: CASSVEAGRETQYF
V: TRBV6-6; D: -; J: TRBJ1-2; size: -; DNA: TGTGCCAGCACCGGAGACAGGTCCGGCTATGGCTACACCTTC; CDR3: CASTGDRSGYGYTF
V: TRBV4-3; D: -; J: TRBJ2-1; size: -; DNA: TGCGCCAGCAGTTCCGGGCAGGGGGGCCGCAATGAGCAGTTCTTC; CDR3: CASSSGQGGRNEQFF
V: TRBV7-9; D: -; J: TRBJ2-5; size: -; DNA: TGTGCCAGCAGCTTAACCCGGGAGACCCAGTACTTC; CDR3: CASSLTRETQYF